This T cell receptor (beta chain) was recovered during a study of blood T cell repertoires in COVID-19. The overall study: Sites across the United States, Italy and Spain contributed samples from acute and convalescent COVID-19. PBMCs, B-cell-depleted T cells, or T cells provided the cDNA or gDNA that made up the material.

With respect to this clone: This CDR3 is also generated by other DNA sequences in the sample.

Donors in Cohort 3 who had recovered were those with two negative PCRs, healthcare professional clearance, or resolution of their symptoms. Using immunoSEQ multiplex PCR, the repertoire was profiled, and TCRdb retains in-frame clones only, with some absent. The sample records some 430,000 clones, 90% being singletons. CDR3 size: 12 residues. The V end lost 5 bases, the J end lost 4 bases, and 9 bases lay between the germline ends. Sequencing input: PBMCs or T cells enriched from blood (not recorded which). The TCR comes from a man aged 18 to 35 who had recovered from COVID-19. V and J are TRBV12-3 or TRBV12-4 and TRBJ2-7, with D perhaps TRBD1 (5 bases). The CDR3: CASSLQGYEQYF. Written as DNA, the CDR3 is TGTGCCAGCAGTCTGCAGGGTTACGAGCAGTACTTC.